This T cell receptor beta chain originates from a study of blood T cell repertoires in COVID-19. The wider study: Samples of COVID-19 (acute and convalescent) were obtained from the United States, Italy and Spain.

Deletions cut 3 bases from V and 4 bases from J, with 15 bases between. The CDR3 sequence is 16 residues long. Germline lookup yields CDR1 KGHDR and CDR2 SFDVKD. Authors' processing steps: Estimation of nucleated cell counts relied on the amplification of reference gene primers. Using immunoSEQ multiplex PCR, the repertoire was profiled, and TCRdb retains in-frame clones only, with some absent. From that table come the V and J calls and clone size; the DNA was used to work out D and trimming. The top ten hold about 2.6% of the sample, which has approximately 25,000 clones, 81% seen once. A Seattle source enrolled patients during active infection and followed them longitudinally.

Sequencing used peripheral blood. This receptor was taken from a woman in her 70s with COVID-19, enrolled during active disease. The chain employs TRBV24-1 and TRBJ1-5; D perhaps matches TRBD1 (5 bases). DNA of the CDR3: TGTGCCACCAGTGATGGTGAAGGGGCCCCAAATCAGCCCCAGCATTTT. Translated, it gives CATSDGEGAPNQPQHF.